The subject of this entry is one T cell receptor (beta chain). What this receptor recognizes is not known. It has no much larger one-base neighbor in the sample; base qualities were not kept. The data were taken from a study of T cell changes during pregnancy in multiple sclerosis (dated by TCRdb to between 2017 and 2020). A note on the overall study: The study examined how the T cell repertoire changed over the course of pregnancy in women with multiple sclerosis.

Receptors were amplified or captured by the immunoSEQ multiplex PCR assay. The clones in this table, taken by TCRdb from immuneACCESS, are in-frame only. Not every clone is retained; where verified, under half of the shortfall comes from an unresolved V gene, and the cause of the rest is unknown. The sample profile shows tens of thousands of clones; just under 95% of them were found once. The biggest ten clones account for approximately 0.8% of the sample. From a lookup of the germline V gene (reference sequence), CDR1 and CDR2 are SEHNR and FQNEAQ. Inclusive of the bounding cysteine and phenylalanine, the CDR3 is 13 residues long. Only the CDR3 part of the read is kept: 39 bases, read in frame from the first base. V is reduced by 0 bases and J by 5 bases, leaving a spacing of 7 bases between them.

The origin of this receptor is a female donor with multiple sclerosis, enrolled in a pregnancy study. Sequences were derived from peripheral blood, sampled in the third trimester of pregnancy. The chain employs TRBV7-9 and TRBJ2-5; the D region possibly corresponds to TRBD2 (5 bases align). The sequence in DNA is TGTGCCAGCAGCTTAGCGGGAGCGGAGACCCAGTACTTC. Translated, it gives CASSLAGAETQYF.